This T cell receptor beta chain came from a study of blood T cell repertoires in COVID-19. Turning to the study itself: Acute-phase and convalescent COVID-19 samples originated in the United States, Italy and Spain.

TCRdb's table, derived via immunoSEQ multiplex PCR, lists solely in-frame clones and lacks some. This sample has about 78,000 clones, with approximately 89% found just once. The germline CDR1 and CDR2 sequences are SEHNR and FQNEAQ (reference sequence). The germline V and J ends were trimmed by 3 bases and 4 bases, with 9 bases remaining between them. The CDR3 has 14 amino acids. The sample was peripheral blood. V usage is TRBV7-9 and J usage is TRBJ2-2; D gene uncertain. The receptor comes from a man aged 45-65 years with active or convalescent COVID-19. The CDR3 DNA reads as TGTGCCAGCAGCTTCGACACCCGCACCGGGGAGCTGTTTTTT. Translating gives CASSFDTRTGELFF.